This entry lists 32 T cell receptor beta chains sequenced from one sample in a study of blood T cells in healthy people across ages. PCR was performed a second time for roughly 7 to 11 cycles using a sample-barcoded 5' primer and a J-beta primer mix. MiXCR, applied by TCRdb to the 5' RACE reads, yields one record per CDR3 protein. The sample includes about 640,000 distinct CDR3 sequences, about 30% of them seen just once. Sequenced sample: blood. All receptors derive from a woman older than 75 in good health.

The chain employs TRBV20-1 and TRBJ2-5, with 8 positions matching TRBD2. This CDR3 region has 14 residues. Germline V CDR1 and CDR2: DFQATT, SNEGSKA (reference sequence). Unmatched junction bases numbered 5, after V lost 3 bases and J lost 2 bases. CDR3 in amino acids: CSASSTSGQETQYF. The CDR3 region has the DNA TGCAGTGCTAGTAGTACTAGCGGTCAAGAGACCCAGTACTTC.

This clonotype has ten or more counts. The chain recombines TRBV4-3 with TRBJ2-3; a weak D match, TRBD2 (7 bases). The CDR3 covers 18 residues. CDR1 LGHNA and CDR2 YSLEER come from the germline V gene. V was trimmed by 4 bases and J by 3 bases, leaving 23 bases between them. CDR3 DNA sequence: TGCGCCAGCAGCCCTGGGGGGGGCGCTGGTGTTGGGACAGATACGCAGTATTTT. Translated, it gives CASSPGGGAGVGTDTQYF.

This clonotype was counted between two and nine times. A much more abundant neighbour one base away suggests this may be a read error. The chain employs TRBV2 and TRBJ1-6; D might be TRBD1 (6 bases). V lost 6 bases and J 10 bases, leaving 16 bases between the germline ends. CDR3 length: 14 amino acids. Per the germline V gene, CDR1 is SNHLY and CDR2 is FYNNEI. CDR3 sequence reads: CASREAGEVSPLHF. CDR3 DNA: TGTGCCAGCAGGGAGGCAGGGGAGGTATCACCCCTCCACTTT.

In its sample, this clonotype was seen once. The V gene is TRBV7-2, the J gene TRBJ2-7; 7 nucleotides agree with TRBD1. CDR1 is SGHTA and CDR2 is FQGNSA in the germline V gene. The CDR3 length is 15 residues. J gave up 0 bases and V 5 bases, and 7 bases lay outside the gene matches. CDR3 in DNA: TGTGCCAGCAGCCCCATCCGGGACAGCTCCTACGAGCAGTACTTC. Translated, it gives CASSPIRDSSYEQYF.

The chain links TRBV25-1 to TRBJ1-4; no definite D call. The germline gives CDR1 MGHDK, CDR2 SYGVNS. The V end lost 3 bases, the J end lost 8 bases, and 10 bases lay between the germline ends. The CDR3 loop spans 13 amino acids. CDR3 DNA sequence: TGTGCCAGCAGTGACCTCCCCGGGGAAAAACTGTTTTTT. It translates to CASSDLPGEKLFF.

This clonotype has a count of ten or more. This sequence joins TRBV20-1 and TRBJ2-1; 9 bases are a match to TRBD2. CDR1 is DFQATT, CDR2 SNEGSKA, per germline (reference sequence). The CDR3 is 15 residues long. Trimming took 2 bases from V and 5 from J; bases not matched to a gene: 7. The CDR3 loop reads CSARSGAGGHNEQFF. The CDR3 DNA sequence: TGCAGTGCTAGATCGGGGGCGGGGGGGCACAATGAGCAGTTCTTC.

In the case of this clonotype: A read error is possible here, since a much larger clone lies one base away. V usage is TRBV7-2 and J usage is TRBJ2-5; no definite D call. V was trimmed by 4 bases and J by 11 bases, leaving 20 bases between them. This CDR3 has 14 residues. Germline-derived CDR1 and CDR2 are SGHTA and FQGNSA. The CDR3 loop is CASSSPLSNYEQYF. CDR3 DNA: TGTGCCAGCAGCTCGCCACTTTCGAACTATGAGCAGTACTTC.

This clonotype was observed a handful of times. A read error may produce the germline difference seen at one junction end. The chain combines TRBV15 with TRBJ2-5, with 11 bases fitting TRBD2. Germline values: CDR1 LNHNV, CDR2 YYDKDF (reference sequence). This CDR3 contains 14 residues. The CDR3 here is CATSGDKGLAAQYF. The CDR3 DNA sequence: TGTGCCACCAGCGGAGATAAGGGACTAGCGGCCCAGTACTTC.

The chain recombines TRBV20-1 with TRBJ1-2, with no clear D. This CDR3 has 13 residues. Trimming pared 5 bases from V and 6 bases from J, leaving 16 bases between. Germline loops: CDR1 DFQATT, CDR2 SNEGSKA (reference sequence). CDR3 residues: CSAVRPNGNGYTF. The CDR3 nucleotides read TGCAGTGCTGTGAGGCCCAATGGGAATGGCTACACCTTC.

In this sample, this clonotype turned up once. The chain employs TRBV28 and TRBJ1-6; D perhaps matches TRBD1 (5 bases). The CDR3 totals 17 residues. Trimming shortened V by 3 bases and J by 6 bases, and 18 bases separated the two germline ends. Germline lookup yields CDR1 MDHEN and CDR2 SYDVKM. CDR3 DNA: TGTGCCAGCAGTTTCCTTGAGGGGCAACGGGCTAATTCACCCCTCCACTTT. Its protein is CASSFLEGQRANSPLHF.

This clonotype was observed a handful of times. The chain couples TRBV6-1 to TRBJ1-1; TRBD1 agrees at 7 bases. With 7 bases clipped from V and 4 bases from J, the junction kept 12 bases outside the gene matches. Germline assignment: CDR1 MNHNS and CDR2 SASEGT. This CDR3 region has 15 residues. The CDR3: CASTSNRAGGTEAFF. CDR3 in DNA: TGTGCCAGCACCTCAAATCGGGCAGGGGGCACTGAAGCTTTCTTT.

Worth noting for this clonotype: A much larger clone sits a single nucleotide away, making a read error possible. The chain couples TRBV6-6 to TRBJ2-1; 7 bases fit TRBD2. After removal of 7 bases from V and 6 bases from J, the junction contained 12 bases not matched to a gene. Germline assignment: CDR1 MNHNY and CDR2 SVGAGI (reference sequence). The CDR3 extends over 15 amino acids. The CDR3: CASMDGGLVANEQFF. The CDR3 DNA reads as TGTGCCAGCATGGATGGAGGACTAGTGGCCAATGAGCAGTTCTTC.

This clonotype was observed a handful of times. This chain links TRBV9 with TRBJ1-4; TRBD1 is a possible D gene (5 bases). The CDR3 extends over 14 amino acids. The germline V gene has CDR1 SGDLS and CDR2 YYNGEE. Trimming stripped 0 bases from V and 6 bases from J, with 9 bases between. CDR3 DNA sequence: TGTGCCAGCAGCGTAGAACAGGTGGATGAAAAACTGTTTTTT. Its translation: CASSVEQVDEKLFF.

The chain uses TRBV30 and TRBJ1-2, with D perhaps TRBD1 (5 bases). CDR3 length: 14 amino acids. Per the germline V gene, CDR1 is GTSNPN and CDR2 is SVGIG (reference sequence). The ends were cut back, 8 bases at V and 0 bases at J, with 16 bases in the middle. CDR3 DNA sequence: TGTGCCACCGGGACGGCCAGAGCTAACTATGGCTACACCTTC. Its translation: CATGTARANYGYTF.

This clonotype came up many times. In nucleotides, the CDR3 is TGTGCCAGCCTCCCTGGAGGGGGGACTGGGGCCAACGTCCTGACTTTC. Residues: CASLPGGGTGANVLTF. This chain uses TRBV12-3 or TRBV12-4 with TRBJ2-6; D assignment may be TRBD1 or TRBD2 (6 bases each). This CDR3 region has 16 residues. The germline V and J ends were trimmed by 8 bases and 2 bases, with 16 bases remaining between them.

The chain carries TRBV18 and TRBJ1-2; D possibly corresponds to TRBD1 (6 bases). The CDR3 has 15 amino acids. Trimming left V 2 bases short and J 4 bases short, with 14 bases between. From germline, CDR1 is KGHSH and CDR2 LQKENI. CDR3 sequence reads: CASSPVPGDVYGYTF. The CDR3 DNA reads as TGTGCCAGCTCACCAGTGCCAGGGGATGTCTATGGCTACACCTTC.

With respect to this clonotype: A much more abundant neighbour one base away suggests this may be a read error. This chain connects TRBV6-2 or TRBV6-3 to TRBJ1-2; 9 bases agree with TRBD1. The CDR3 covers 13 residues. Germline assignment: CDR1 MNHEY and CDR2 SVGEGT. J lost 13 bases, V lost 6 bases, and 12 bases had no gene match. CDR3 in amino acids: CASRQGQGISTTF. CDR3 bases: TGTGCCAGCAGGCAAGGACAGGGGATCTCTACCACCTTC.

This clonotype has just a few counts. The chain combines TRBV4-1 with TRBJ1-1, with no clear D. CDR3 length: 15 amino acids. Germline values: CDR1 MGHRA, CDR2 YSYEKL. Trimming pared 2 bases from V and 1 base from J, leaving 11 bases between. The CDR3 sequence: CASSQSKVGNTEAFF. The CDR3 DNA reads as TGCGCCAGCAGCCAAAGTAAGGTGGGGAACACTGAAGCTTTCTTT.

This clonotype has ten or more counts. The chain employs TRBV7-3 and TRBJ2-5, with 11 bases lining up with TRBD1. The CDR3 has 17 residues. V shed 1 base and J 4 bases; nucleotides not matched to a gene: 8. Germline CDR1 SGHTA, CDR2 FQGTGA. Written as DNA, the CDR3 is TGTGCCAGCAGCTTAAGCTCGGACAGGGGGCTTGGAGAGACCCAGTACTTC. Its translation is CASSLSSDRGLGETQYF.

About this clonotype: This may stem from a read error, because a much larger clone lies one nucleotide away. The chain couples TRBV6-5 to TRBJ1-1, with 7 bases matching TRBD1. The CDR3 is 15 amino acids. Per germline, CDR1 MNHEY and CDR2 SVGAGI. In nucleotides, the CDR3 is TGTACCAGCAGTGGACAGGACCCAATGAACACTGAAGCTTTCTTT. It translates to CTSSGQDPMNTEAFF.

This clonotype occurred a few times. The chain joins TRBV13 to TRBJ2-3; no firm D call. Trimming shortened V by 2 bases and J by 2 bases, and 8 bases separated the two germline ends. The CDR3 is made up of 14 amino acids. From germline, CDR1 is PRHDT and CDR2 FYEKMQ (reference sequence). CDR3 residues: CASSLKGTTDTQYF. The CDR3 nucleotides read TGTGCCAGCAGCTTAAAGGGAACCACAGATACGCAGTATTTT.

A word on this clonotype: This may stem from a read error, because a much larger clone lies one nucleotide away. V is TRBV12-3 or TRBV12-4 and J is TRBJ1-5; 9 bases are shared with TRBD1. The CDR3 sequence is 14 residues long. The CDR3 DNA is TGTGTCAGCAGTTTAACAGGGGGCACTCAGCCCCAGCATTTT. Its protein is CVSSLTGGTQPQHF.

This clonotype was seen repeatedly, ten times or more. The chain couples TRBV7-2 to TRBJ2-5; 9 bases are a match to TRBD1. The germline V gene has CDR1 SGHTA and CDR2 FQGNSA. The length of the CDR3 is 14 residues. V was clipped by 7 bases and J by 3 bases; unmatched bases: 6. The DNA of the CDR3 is TGTGCCAGCACCGGAAGGACAGGGGAAGAGACCCAGTACTTC. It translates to CASTGRTGEETQYF.

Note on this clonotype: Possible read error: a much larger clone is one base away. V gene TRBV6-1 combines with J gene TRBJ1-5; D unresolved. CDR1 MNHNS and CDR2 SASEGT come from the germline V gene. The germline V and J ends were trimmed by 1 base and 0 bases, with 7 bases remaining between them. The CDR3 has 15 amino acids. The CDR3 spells CASSEGTVSNQPQHF. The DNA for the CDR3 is TGTGCCAGCAGTGAAGGAACAGTTAGCAATCAGCCCCAGCATTTT.

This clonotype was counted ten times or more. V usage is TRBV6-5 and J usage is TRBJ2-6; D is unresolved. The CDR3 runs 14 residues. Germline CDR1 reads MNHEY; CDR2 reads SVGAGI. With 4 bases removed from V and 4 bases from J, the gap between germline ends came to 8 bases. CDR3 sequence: CASSSGFGANVLTF. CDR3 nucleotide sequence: TGTGCCAGCAGTTCCGGGTTCGGGGCCAACGTCCTGACTTTC.

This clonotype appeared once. CDR3 bases: TGCAGTGCTAGAGGATGGACTAGCGGGGGCGGAAATGAGCAGTTCTTC. Encoded protein: CSARGWTSGGGNEQFF. The chain couples TRBV20-1 to TRBJ2-1; 13 positions agree with TRBD2. The CDR3 runs to 16 residues. With 1 base clipped from V and 7 bases from J, the junction kept 7 bases outside the gene matches. CDR1 is DFQATT, CDR2 SNEGSKA, per germline (reference sequence).

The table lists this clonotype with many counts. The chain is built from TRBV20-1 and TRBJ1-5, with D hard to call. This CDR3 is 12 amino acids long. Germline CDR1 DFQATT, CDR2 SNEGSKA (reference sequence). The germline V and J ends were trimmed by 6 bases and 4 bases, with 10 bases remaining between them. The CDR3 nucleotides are TGCAGTGCCGAGCAAACGAATCAGCCCCAGCATTTT. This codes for CSAEQTNQPQHF.

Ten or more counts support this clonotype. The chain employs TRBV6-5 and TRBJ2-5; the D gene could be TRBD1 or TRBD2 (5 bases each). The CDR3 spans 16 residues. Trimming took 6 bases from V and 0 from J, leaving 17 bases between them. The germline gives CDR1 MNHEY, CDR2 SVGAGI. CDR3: CASRPGVQGYQETQYF. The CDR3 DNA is TGTGCCAGCAGACCCGGGGTGCAGGGCTACCAAGAGACCCAGTACTTC.

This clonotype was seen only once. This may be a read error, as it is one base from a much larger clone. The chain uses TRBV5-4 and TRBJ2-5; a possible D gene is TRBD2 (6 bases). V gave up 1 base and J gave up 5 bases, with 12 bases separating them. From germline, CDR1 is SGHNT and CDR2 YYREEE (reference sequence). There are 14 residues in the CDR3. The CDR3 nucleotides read TGTGCCAGCAGCTTGACCTCAGGGAGGGAGACCCAGTACTTC. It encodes CASSLTSGRETQYF.

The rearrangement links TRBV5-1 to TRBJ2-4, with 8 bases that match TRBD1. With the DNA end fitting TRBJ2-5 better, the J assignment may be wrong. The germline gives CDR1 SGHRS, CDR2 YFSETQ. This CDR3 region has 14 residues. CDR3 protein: CASSPSGQVATQYF. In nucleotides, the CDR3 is TGCGCCAGCAGCCCCTCGGGACAGGTTGCGACCCAGTACTTC.

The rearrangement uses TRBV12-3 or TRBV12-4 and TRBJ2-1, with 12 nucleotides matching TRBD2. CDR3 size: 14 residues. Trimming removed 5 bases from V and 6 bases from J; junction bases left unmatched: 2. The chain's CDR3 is CASSATSGSNEQFF. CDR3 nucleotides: TGTGCCAGCAGTGCGACTAGCGGGAGCAATGAGCAGTTCTTC.

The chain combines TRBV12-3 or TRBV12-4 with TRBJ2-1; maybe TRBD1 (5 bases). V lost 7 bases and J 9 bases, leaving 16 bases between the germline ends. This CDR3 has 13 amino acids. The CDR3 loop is CASNQGGAGEQFF. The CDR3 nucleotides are TGTGCCAGCAACCAAGGTGGGGCCGGTGAGCAGTTCTTC.